One sample yielded the 5 T cell receptor beta chains listed below, sequenced in a study of PD-L1 blockade in urothelial cancer. The protocol was immunoSEQ multiplex PCR, while the TCRdb copy is restricted to in-frame clones and leaves out a portion. Of some 110,000 clones in the sample, around 89% were seen once. Time point meaning: peripheral blood 6 weeks after treatment start. The specimen was PBMCs, collected around atezolizumab (anti-PD-L1) treatment. All receptors derive from a man between 60 and 75 years old with urothelial cancer.

This clone came up once. The V gene is TRBV2, the J gene TRBJ2-1; D is possibly TRBD1 (6 bases). Germline V gene sequence: CDR1 SNHLY, CDR2 FYNNEI. The CDR3 spans 10 residues. V was clipped by 7 bases and J by 8 bases, with 6 bases between them. In nucleotides, the CDR3 is TGTGCCAGCACAGGGGATGAGCAGTTCTTC. This translates into CASTGDEQFF. Using reference TRBV2 and TRBJ2-1 for the parts outside the CDR3, the full variable domain is EPEVTQTPSHQVTQMGQEVILRCVPISNHLYFYWYRQILGQKVEFLVSFYNNEISEKSEIFDDQFSVERPDGSNFTLKIRSTKLEDSAMYFCASTGDEQFFGPGTRLTVL.

V is TRBV11-2 and J is TRBJ1-6; 8 positions match TRBD1. The ends lost 10 bases at V and 6 bases at J; junction bases unmatched: 8. Germline V gene lookup returns CDR1 SGHAT and CDR2 FQNNGV. This CDR3 region has 14 residues. CDR3 in amino acids: CAIPGTGSNSPLHF. The CDR3 DNA reads as TGTGCCATTCCGGGGACAGGCAGTAATTCACCCCTCCACTTT. Full variable domain (outside the CDR3, taken from reference TRBV11-2 and TRBJ1-6): EAGVAQSPRYKIIEKRQSVAFWCNPISGHATLYWYQQILGQGPKLLIQFQNNGVVDDSQLPKDRFSAERLKGVDSTLKIQPAKLEDSAVYLCAIPGTGSNSPLHFGNGTRLTVT.

About this clone itself: At one of its ends the junction is not consistent with the germline gene, which may arise from a read error. This sequence joins TRBV28 and TRBJ2-2, with D possibly being TRBD1 (5 bases). Germline assignment: CDR1 MDHEN and CDR2 SYDVKM. The CDR3 runs 13 residues. The CDR3 region has the DNA TGTGCCAGCAGCCTAAGGGGCACCCGGGAGCTGTTTTTT. It is translated as CASSLRGTRELFF.

Turning to this clone: One end of the junction fails to match germline, which may point to a read error. The chain is built from TRBV5-4 and TRBJ2-1; TRBD2 matches 13 bases. The CDR3 covers 15 residues. Germline CDR1 and CDR2: SGHNT and YYREEE (reference sequence). The CDR3, as DNA: TGTGCCAGCAGCCCGGGACTAGCGGGATACAGTGAGCAGTTCTTC. This translates into CASSPGLAGYSEQFF.

CDR3 sequence reads: CASSASGTHSRYNEQFF. The CDR3 DNA sequence: TGTGCCAGCAGCGCTAGCGGGACACACTCCCGCTACAATGAGCAGTTCTTC. This rearrangement joins TRBV11-1 to TRBJ2-1; 9 nucleotides agree with TRBD2. The V segment lost 5 bases and the J segment 3 bases; nucleotides outside the gene matches: 11. The length of the CDR3 is 17 residues. Germline CDR1 reads SGHAT; CDR2 reads FQDESV (reference sequence).